This TCR beta chain stems from a study of blood T cell repertoires in COVID-19. Trimming cost V 4 bases and J 15 bases, with 17 bases left between them. There are 12 residues in the CDR3. Germline V gene data show CDR1 as SGHNT and CDR2 as YYREEE (reference sequence). Measured with immunoSEQ multiplex PCR; TCRdb has only the in-frame clones, and not every one. This table has over 150,000 clones, around 83% appearing once. This chain connects TRBV5-4 to TRBJ2-1; D is uncertain. Source material: PBMCs or T cells enriched from blood (not recorded which). The sequence was obtained from a man aged 35 to 55 who had recovered from COVID-19. The CDR3, as DNA: TGTGCCAGCAGCCTTGACTTTACCTCTTCGTTCTTC. This sequence encodes CASSLDFTSSFF.